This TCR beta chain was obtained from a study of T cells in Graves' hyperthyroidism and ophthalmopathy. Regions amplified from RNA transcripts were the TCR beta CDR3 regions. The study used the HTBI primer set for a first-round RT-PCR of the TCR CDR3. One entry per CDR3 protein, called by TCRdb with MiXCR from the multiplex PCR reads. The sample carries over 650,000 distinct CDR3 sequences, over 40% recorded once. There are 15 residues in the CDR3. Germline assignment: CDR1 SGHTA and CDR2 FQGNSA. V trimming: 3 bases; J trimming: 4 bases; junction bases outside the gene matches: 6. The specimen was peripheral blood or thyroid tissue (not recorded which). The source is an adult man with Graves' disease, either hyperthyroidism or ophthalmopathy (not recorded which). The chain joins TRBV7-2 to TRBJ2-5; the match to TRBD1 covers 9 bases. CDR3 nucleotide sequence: TGTGCCAGCAGCTTCTACAGGGGGCGCCGAGAGACCCAGTACTTC. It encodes CASSFYRGRRETQYF.